This T cell receptor (beta chain) was captured in a study of control samples from healthy donors and cancer patients. The CDR3 has 16 amino acids. The germline CDR1 and CDR2 sequences are DFQATT and SNEGSKA (reference sequence). V was clipped by 3 bases and J by 7 bases; unmatched bases: 11. Measured with immunoSEQ multiplex PCR; TCRdb has only the in-frame clones, and not every one. The sample shows about 120,000 clones, approximately 92% of them seen only once. The sample holds one count of this clone. This chain connects TRBV20-1 to TRBJ2-1; 11 bases are shared with TRBD2. This clonotype was obtained from a woman aged 45 to 65 with colorectal cancer. Sequencing was carried out using PBMCs. CDR3 bases: TGCAGTGCTAGTTTGGCTCTAGCGGGAGGTAGGAATGAGCAGTTCTTC. Its protein is CSASLALAGGRNEQFF.